Presented here are 26 T cell receptor beta chains from one specimen sequenced in a study of blood T cell repertoires in COVID-19. The table came from immunoSEQ multiplex PCR; TCRdb's copy has only in-frame clones and leaves some out. The sample has about 390,000 clones; around 87% are singletons. The sequenced sample was peripheral blood. These receptors all come from a woman aged 55-70 years with COVID-19, enrolled during active disease.

This chain connects TRBV7-9 to TRBJ1-2, with 10 bases fitting TRBD1. The CDR3 is 13 residues long. V shed 4 bases, J shed 8 bases, and the junction held 4 bases outside the gene matches. CDR1 and CDR2 from the germline V gene are SEHNR and FQNEAQ (reference sequence). CDR3 nucleotides: TGTGCCAGCAGCTCCGGGACAGGGGACGGCTACACCTTC. This gives the protein CASSSGTGDGYTF.

The chain employs TRBV19 and TRBJ1-2, with TRBD1 identical over 7 bases. Looked up from germline, CDR1 is LNHDA and CDR2 is SQIVND (reference sequence). Trimming took 5 bases from V and 1 from J; bases not matched to a gene: 4. The CDR3 covers 14 residues. In DNA, the CDR3 is TGTGCCAGTAGTCTCGGACAGGTTAACTATGGCTACACCTTC. Protein sequence: CASSLGQVNYGYTF.

The CDR3 protein is CASSSDTGAYEQYF. DNA of the CDR3: TGCGCCAGCAGCTCGGACACGGGGGCCTACGAGCAGTACTTC. The chain links TRBV5-1 to TRBJ2-7; a possible D gene is TRBD2 (6 bases). Germline lookup yields CDR1 SGHRS and CDR2 YFSETQ. The V gene lost 3 bases and the J gene lost 2 bases, with 12 bases spanning the gap. This CDR3 has 14 residues.

The gene calls are TRBV3-1 (or the pseudogene TRBV3-2) and TRBJ1-2; TRBD1 might be the D (5 bases). Germline V lookup: CDR1 LGHDT, CDR2 YNNKEL (reference sequence). CDR3 length equals 16 residues. Trimming shortened V by 0 bases and J by 8 bases, and 19 bases separated the two germline ends. CDR3 in amino acids: CASSQDAGTTHEGYTF. The CDR3 nucleotides read TGTGCCAGCAGCCAAGACGCAGGGACTACTCACGAGGGCTACACCTTC.

The chain carries TRBV5-1 and TRBJ1-1, with 7 nucleotides matching TRBD1. The ends lost 4 bases at V and 7 bases at J; junction bases unmatched: 4. The CDR3 consists of 12 residues. Germline CDR1 SGHRS, CDR2 YFSETQ. As DNA, the CDR3 is TGCGCCAGCAGCGCGGACAGGTTTGAAGCTTTCTTT. Protein sequence: CASSADRFEAFF.

This rearrangement joins TRBV28 to TRBJ2-7, with D tentatively TRBD1 (6 bases). From germline, CDR1 is MDHEN and CDR2 SYDVKM. V lost 4 bases, J lost 8 bases, and 12 bases lay in between. CDR3 size: 12 residues. The CDR3 sequence: CASSSYREKQYF. As DNA, the CDR3 is TGTGCCAGCAGTTCATACAGGGAGAAGCAGTACTTC. The full variable domain, in which reference TRBV28 and TRBJ2-7 provide the parts outside the CDR3, is DVKVTQSSRYLVKRTGEKVFLECVQDMDHENMFWYRQDPGLGLRLIYFSYDVKMKEKGDIPEGYSVSREKKERFSLILESASTNQTSMYLCASSSYREKQYFGPGTRLTVT.

The V gene is TRBV10-2, the J gene TRBJ1-1; 10 nucleotides align to TRBD1. Germline V gene data show CDR1 as WSHSY and CDR2 as SAAADI. CDR3 size: 11 residues. V gave up 6 bases and J gave up 8 bases; unmatched junction bases: 0. The CDR3 coding sequence is TGCGCCAGCAGGGACAGGGGGGAAGCTTTCTTT. Its protein product is CASRDRGEAFF.

This clone was detected only once. The chain employs TRBV4-1 and TRBJ2-1, with D maybe TRBD1 (6 bases). With 1 base removed from V and 6 bases from J, the gap between germline ends came to 13 bases. From germline, CDR1 is MGHRA and CDR2 YSYEKL. The CDR3 runs 15 residues. The CDR3 protein is CASSQAPGVSNEQFF. The CDR3 nucleotides read TGCGCCAGCAGCCAAGCCCCAGGGGTTTCCAATGAGCAGTTCTTC.

The CDR3 region is CATSRVALTYEKLFF. CDR3 sequence (DNA): TGTGCCACCAGCAGAGTGGCCCTTACCTATGAAAAACTGTTTTTT. The chain is built from TRBV15 and TRBJ1-4, with D unresolved. CDR1 and CDR2 (germline): LNHNV, YYDKDF (reference sequence). V lost 1 base to trimming and J lost 6 bases, with 12 bases between them. CDR3 length: 15 amino acids. Complete variable domain (other parts from reference TRBV15 and TRBJ1-4): DAMVIQNPRYQVTQFGKPVTLSCSQTLNHNVMYWYQQKSSQAPKLLFHYYDKDFNNEADTPDNFQSRRPNTSFCFLDIRSPGLGDTAMYLCATSRVALTYEKLFFGSGTQLSVL.

This sequence joins TRBV7-2 and TRBJ1-2, with 9 bases aligning to TRBD1. Losses at the gene ends were 0 bases for V and 2 bases for J; bases not matched to a gene: 1. The CDR3 has 15 residues. Germline CDR1 reads SGHTA; CDR2 reads FQGNSA. CDR3 bases: TGTGCCAGCAGCTTAGCAGGGACAGGGAACTATGGCTACACCTTC. This gives the protein CASSLAGTGNYGYTF.

Note on this clone: The sample contains more than one DNA sequence encoding this CDR3. The chain is built from TRBV7-9 and TRBJ2-2; D perhaps matches TRBD1 (5 bases). V was cut by 2 bases and J by 5 bases, with 6 bases left in between. Looked up from germline, CDR1 is SEHNR and CDR2 is FQNEAQ (reference sequence). This CDR3 contains 13 residues. CDR3 amino acids: CASSLQGTGELFF. CDR3 DNA: TGTGCCAGCAGCTTACAGGGAACCGGGGAGCTGTTTTTT.

V and J are TRBV2 and TRBJ1-3, with no clear D. The CDR3 loop spans 15 amino acids. The ends were cut back, 5 bases at V and 1 base at J, with 12 bases in the middle. The V gene's germline CDR1 is SNHLY and CDR2 FYNNEI. The CDR3 here is CASSPGSGSGNTIYF. The CDR3, as DNA: TGTGCCAGCAGTCCTGGATCGGGATCTGGAAACACCATATATTTT.

Only a few counts were recorded for this clone. V usage is TRBV10-3 and J usage is TRBJ1-2; 9 bases map to TRBD1. The V and J ends lost 6 bases and 6 bases, in that order; junction bases with no gene match: 8. The V gene's germline CDR1 is ENHRY and CDR2 SYGVKD. The CDR3 spans 14 residues. The CDR3 sequence: CAIRVTGGTNGYTF. The CDR3 nucleotides read TGTGCCATCAGGGTGACAGGGGGGACTAATGGCTACACCTTC.

The rearrangement uses TRBV2 and TRBJ1-5; D is possibly TRBD1 (5 bases). V gave up 7 bases and J gave up 4 bases, with 17 bases separating them. CDR3 length: 15 amino acids. The germline gives CDR1 SNHLY, CDR2 FYNNEI. CDR3 coding DNA: TGTGCCAGCATACGCTCCCGGGGGGTTAATCAGCCCCAGCATTTT. This codes for CASIRSRGVNQPQHF.

The rearrangement joins TRBV28 to TRBJ2-4, with TRBD2 identical over 12 bases. Germline loops: CDR1 MDHEN, CDR2 SYDVKM. The J segment lost 9 bases and the V segment lost 5 bases, leaving 14 bases of the junction unmatched. This CDR3 contains 17 residues. The CDR3 DNA reads as TGTGCCAGCAGTCCCAATGGACTAGCGGGGAAGGGTAGCATTCAGTACTTC. Translation gives CASSPNGLAGKGSIQYF.

The count of this clone is one. The V gene is TRBV11-3, the J gene TRBJ2-7; perhaps TRBD2 as D (6 bases). Germline assignment: CDR1 SGHNT and CDR2 YENEEA. The CDR3 runs to 13 residues. Trimming cost V 1 base and J 4 bases, with 8 bases left between them. The CDR3 sequence is CASSLGGEYEQYF. The CDR3 DNA sequence: TGTGCCAGCAGCTTAGGGGGGGAATACGAGCAGTACTTC.

The chain couples TRBV5-5 to TRBJ2-1, with D possibly matching TRBD2 (5 bases). Trimming pared 4 bases from V and 4 bases from J, leaving 18 bases between. The CDR3 has 16 amino acids. Germline V gene data show CDR1 as SGHKS and CDR2 as YYEKEE (reference sequence). DNA for the CDR3: TGTGCCAGCAGCCCCCTCCTAGCCCACTCTTACAATGAGCAGTTCTTC. Translating gives CASSPLLAHSYNEQFF.

The CDR3 here is CASSFLRRDRGNTIYF. Here the CDR3 DNA reads TGTGCCAGCAGCTTTCTTCGCCGGGACAGGGGGAACACCATATATTTT. The J gene is TRBJ1-3, the V gene TRBV5-8; 11 bases fit TRBD1. Germline trimming cut 2 bases from V and 7 bases from J; bases unmatched to any gene: 8. Looked up from germline, CDR1 is SGHTS and CDR2 is YDEGEE. CDR3 length equals 16 residues.

In its sample, this clone was seen a few times. The chain couples TRBV28 to TRBJ2-7, with 7 bases fitting TRBD1. V lost 3 bases and J lost 4; bases outside the gene matches: 9. CDR1 MDHEN and CDR2 SYDVKM come from the germline V gene. The CDR3 spans 15 residues. Here the CDR3 reads CASSFGQGDLYEQYF. The CDR3 DNA is TGTGCCAGCAGTTTTGGGCAGGGGGATTTATACGAGCAGTACTTC.

This clone has only a few counts. The J gene is TRBJ1-1, the V gene TRBV3-1 (or the pseudogene TRBV3-2); weak D call: TRBD1 (5 bases). Germline V CDR1 and CDR2: LGHDT, YNNKEL (reference sequence). V gave up 0 bases and J gave up 8 bases, with 16 bases separating them. The CDR3 sequence is 15 residues long. CDR3 amino acids: CASSQDSGDLREAFF. CDR3 bases: TGTGCCAGCAGCCAAGATTCGGGGGACCTTCGGGAAGCTTTCTTT.

The chain couples TRBV19 to TRBJ1-1; 7 bases fit TRBD1. The V and J ends lost 1 base and 3 bases, in that order; junction bases with no gene match: 2. Germline assignment: CDR1 LNHDA and CDR2 SQIVND (reference sequence). The CDR3 is 14 amino acids. CDR3 nucleotides: TGTGCCAGTAGTATAGCAGGGGGTGACACTGAAGCTTTCTTT. This encodes CASSIAGGDTEAFF.

The V gene is TRBV3-1 (or the pseudogene TRBV3-2), the J gene TRBJ1-4; TRBD1 matches at 8 bases. Germline CDR1 LGHDT, CDR2 YNNKEL (reference sequence). The CDR3 is 16 residues long. The ends lost 4 bases at V and 8 bases at J; junction bases unmatched: 12. The CDR3 nucleotides read TGTGCCAGCAGCCCCAGGGGGCGGAGGGTTGGGGAAAAACTGTTTTTT. It translates to CASSPRGRRVGEKLFF.

CDR3 residues: CASSSNTLKGDGNTEAFF. In nucleotides, the CDR3 is TGTGCCAGCAGCTCAAACACGCTGAAGGGGGACGGGAACACTGAAGCTTTCTTT. The chain uses TRBV7-8 and TRBJ1-1, with D perhaps TRBD1 (6 bases). Between the trimmed V and J ends, which lost 4 bases and 1 base, there was a span of 22 bases. CDR3 size: 18 residues. Germline loops: CDR1 SGHVS, CDR2 FQNEAQ.

This sequence joins TRBV11-2 and TRBJ1-6, with 7 bases lining up with TRBD1. From germline, CDR1 is SGHAT and CDR2 FQNNGV. The CDR3 consists of 14 residues. V gave up 2 bases and J gave up 7 bases; unmatched junction bases: 2. The CDR3 sequence: CASSLTGANSPLHF. CDR3 coding DNA: TGTGCCAGCAGCTTAACAGGGGCGAATTCACCCCTCCACTTT.

This clone was found once. J is TRBJ2-1 and V is TRBV14; 8 positions agree with TRBD2. V lost 4 bases and J lost 4; bases outside the gene matches: 9. Germline V CDR1 and CDR2: SGHDN, FVKESK. This CDR3 is built from 16 residues. In DNA, the CDR3 is TGTGCCAGCAGCCCCCCGTTTCGGGGGGGGTACAATGAGCAGTTCTTC. It specifies CASSPPFRGGYNEQFF. Complete variable domain (other parts from reference TRBV14 and TRBJ2-1): EAGVTQFPSHSVIEKGQTVTLRCDPISGHDNLYWYRRVMGKEIKFLLHFVKESKQDESGMPNNRFLAERTGGTYSTLKVQPAELEDSGVYFCASSPPFRGGYNEQFFGPGTRLTVL.

The V gene is TRBV11-2, the J gene TRBJ1-6, with no clear D. CDR1 SGHAT and CDR2 FQNNGV come from the germline V gene. Trimming cost V 0 bases and J 0 bases, with 9 bases left between them. The CDR3 runs 17 residues. DNA for the CDR3: TGTGCCAGCAGCTTAGATCGTGGGAGCTCCTATAATTCACCCCTCCACTTT. This sequence encodes CASSLDRGSSYNSPLHF.